A selection of T cell receptor beta chains follows, all from one sample in a study of blood T cell repertoires in COVID-19. Data came from immunoSEQ multiplex PCR; TCRdb stores just in-frame clones and leaves some out. The sample yields about 150,000 clones, roughly four fifths seen once. Material: PBMCs or T cells enriched from blood (not recorded which). Every receptor here comes from a man aged 45-65 years who had recovered from COVID-19. Both conserved end residues are part of each CDR3. The D gene is left open where the match is weak. Clone size, where shown, is once, few, many, or a class for clones that have expanded.

j_call v_call d_call clone_size cdr3_nt cdr3_aa
TRBJ2-7 TRBV21-1 NA NA TGTGCCAGCAGCCCCAGCAGGGACAGGGAGTGCTACGAGCAGTACTTC CASSPSRDRECYEQYF
TRBJ2-1 TRBV5-1 TRBD1 once TGCGCCAGCAGCTCCGGGACAGGGTCCTACAATGAGCAGTTCTTC CASSSGTGSYNEQFF
TRBJ2-7 TRBV30 TRBD2 NA TGTGCCTGGAGTGCCCGGCTTGCGGGGGGATTGGGAGGCGAGCAGTACTTC CAWSARLAGGLGGEQYF
TRBJ2-7 TRBV6-5 NA NA TGTGCCAGCATGAGTCGAAGCTCCTACGAGCAGTACTTC CASMSRSSYEQYF
TRBJ1-1 TRBV7-6 NA NA TGTGCCAGCAGCTTTTTTCCCAGGGGCGGATCCCCCGAAGCTTTCTTT CASSFFPRGGSPEAFF
TRBJ2-6 TRBV27 NA once TGTGCCAGCAGTATGACTTACAACTCTGGGGCCAACGTCCTGACTTTC CASSMTYNSGANVLTF
TRBJ1-2 TRBV15 NA NA TGTGCCACCAGCAGAGACAGGGTGCAAGGCTACACCTTC CATSRDRVQGYTF
TRBJ1-5 TRBV27 TRBD1 NA TGTGCCAGCAGTTTATCCGTAGGACAGGGCAATCAGCCCCAGCATTTT CASSLSVGQGNQPQHF
TRBJ1-1 TRBV30 TRBD1 NA TGTGCCTGGGTGACAGGGTGGGACACTGAAGCTTTCTTT CAWVTGWDTEAFF
TRBJ1-4 TRBV7-6 NA NA TGTGCCAGCAGCCCCGGATCCTGGGAGGGAAAACTGTTTTTT CASSPGSWEGKLFF
TRBJ2-2 TRBV7-2 TRBD2 once TGTGCCAGCAGCATCGGGACTAGCGGGGGGGCCGGGGAGCTGTTTTTT CASSIGTSGGAGELFF
TRBJ1-1 TRBV25-1 TRBD1 NA TGTGCCAGCAGTGAATTTGGGACAGGGAGCGCTGAAGCTTTCTTT CASSEFGTGSAEAFF
TRBJ2-7 TRBV7-2 NA NA TGTGCCAGCAGCTACGACAGGTCGAGCTCCTACGAGCAGTACTTC CASSYDRSSSYEQYF
TRBJ2-6 TRBV6-1 NA NA TGTGCCAGCAGGGAAGGACAGCGCTCTGGGGCCAACGTCCTGACTTTC CASREGQRSGANVLTF
TRBJ1-1 TRBV27 NA NA TGTGCCAGCAGTCCTGTCTCAAGCGGGCGATACACTGAAGCTTTCTTT CASSPVSSGRYTEAFF
TRBJ2-1 TRBV2 TRBD2 once TGTGCCAGCAGATACTTAGCGGGGCTCTCCTACAATGAGCAGTTCTTC CASRYLAGLSYNEQFF
TRBJ2-5 TRBV19 TRBD1 NA TGTGCCAGTAAAAAGGCAGGGGGCCTGGAGACCCAGTACTTC CASKKAGGLETQYF
TRBJ1-5 TRBV7-9 NA NA TGTGCCAGCAGCCCCTCCGGGGGGCCAGATCAGCCCCAGCATTTT CASSPSGGPDQPQHF
TRBJ2-5 TRBV3-1/TRBV3-2 TRBD2 once TGTGCCAGCAGCCAAGTCGCTAGCGGGGGTACCGGCCCTGGGGACTTC CASSQVASGGTGPGDF
TRBJ2-5 TRBV9 NA NA TGTGCCAGCAGCGTAGAAGCTGAAGAGACCCAGTACTTC CASSVEAEETQYF
TRBJ2-5 TRBV6-2/TRBV6-3 TRBD2 NA TGTGCCAGCAGTTACTCAGGGCTAGCGGGGGGTCCGAACCTCAAAGAGACCCAGTACTTC CASSYSGLAGGPNLKETQYF
TRBJ1-1 TRBV5-5 TRBD1 NA TGTGCCAGCAGCTGGGACCCAGGGGGCGCGGCTGAAGCTTTCTTT CASSWDPGGAAEAFF
TRBJ1-5 TRBV27 NA NA TGTGCCAGCAGTCTCCGTGGGGGGTCCAATCAGCCCCAGCATTTT CASSLRGGSNQPQHF
TRBJ2-4 TRBV3-1/TRBV3-2 NA NA TGTGCCAGCAGCCAAGAAGGGGTCGTTTCTTACTTC CASSQEGVVSYF
TRBJ2-7 TRBV7-2 NA NA TGTGCCAGCACCCAACGGGCAGGGTGGGACTACGAGCAGTACTTC CASTQRAGWDYEQYF
TRBJ1-2 TRBV19 NA NA TGTGCCAGCACCTCAGGGGATGGCTACACCTTC CASTSGDGYTF
TRBJ2-1 TRBV4-3 TRBD2 few TGCGCCAGCAGTCAGAGCGGGGGGGCCGTGGATGAGCAGTTCTTC CASSQSGGAVDEQFF
TRBJ1-1 TRBV4-3 NA NA TGCGCCAGCAGCCAAGGGAGGTGGGAGGGGACTGAAGCTTTCTTT CASSQGRWEGTEAFF
TRBJ2-1 TRBV11-2 TRBD2 once TGTGCCAGCAGCTCACGACTTAGCGGGGGGGCCACCCACTACAATGAGCAGTTCTTC CASSSRLSGGATHYNEQFF
TRBJ1-1 TRBV6-5 NA NA TGTGCCAGCAGTTACTCCGGGGGGAACACTGAAGCTTTCTTT CASSYSGGNTEAFF
TRBJ1-1 TRBV28 TRBD1 NA TGTGCCAGCAGTTTCTTGACAGGGGGCATCACTGAAGCTTTCTTT CASSFLTGGITEAFF
TRBJ2-7 TRBV11-3 TRBD2 once TGTGCCAGCACCTCCGGGGGGGCCTACGAGCAGTACTTC CASTSGGAYEQYF
TRBJ1-6 TRBV9 TRBD1 few TGTGCCAGCAGCGGGGACAGGGGGGCGAGGAATAATTCACCCCTCCACTTT CASSGDRGARNNSPLHF
TRBJ2-5 TRBV5-4 NA once TGTGCCAGCAGCGCGGACAGTAACCAAGAGACCCAGTACTTC CASSADSNQETQYF
TRBJ2-7 TRBV12-3/TRBV12-4 NA NA TGTGCCAGCAGTTCCTTCTACGAGCAGTACTTC CASSSFYEQYF
TRBJ2-3 TRBV7-3 TRBD2 NA TGTGCCAGCAGACTCAAGCGGGGGAGCAGCACAGATACGCAGTATTTT CASRLKRGSSTDTQYF
TRBJ1-1 TRBV7-9 NA NA TGTGCCAGCAGCCCGCGCGTGGGGCAATTAAACACTGAAGCTTTCTTT CASSPRVGQLNTEAFF
TRBJ2-1 TRBV7-2 TRBD2 few TGTGCCAGCACTCTTCTAGCGGGGGGACCCAATGAGCAGTTCTTC CASTLLAGGPNEQFF
TRBJ1-6 TRBV12-3/TRBV12-4 NA NA TGTGCCAGCAGTTTACAGAATTCACCCCTCCACTTT CASSLQNSPLHF
TRBJ1-5 TRBV5-6 NA few TGTGCCAGCAGCTTGGCAGACGGGGGCAATCAGCCCCAGCATTTT CASSLADGGNQPQHF
TRBJ2-1 TRBV6-5 TRBD2 NA TGTGCCAGCACCTTAGCGGGGGGGACCTACAATGAGCAGTTCTTC CASTLAGGTYNEQFF
TRBJ2-3 TRBV6-5 TRBD2 NA TGTGCCAGCAGTTTGGGACTAGCAAGGGATACGCAGTATTTT CASSLGLARDTQYF